Below, 32 T cell receptor beta chains from the same sample are listed, as sequenced in a study of blood T cell repertoires in COVID-19. The repertoire was sequenced with immunoSEQ multiplex PCR; TCRdb's copy has only in-frame clones and lacks some. The sample yields around 150,000 clones, about 83% seen once. Sequenced material: peripheral blood. The receptors were gathered from a man aged 45-65 years with acute or convalescent COVID-19.

The chain recombines TRBV11-2 with TRBJ2-3; 13 bases line up with TRBD2. J gave up 0 bases and V 4 bases, and 4 bases lay outside the gene matches. Germline assignment: CDR1 SGHAT and CDR2 FQNNGV. The CDR3 is 17 residues long. CDR3 sequence (DNA): TGTGCCAGCAGCTCCGGACTAGCGGGGGCTAGCACAGATACGCAGTATTTT. It yields the protein CASSSGLAGASTDTQYF. Full variable domain (missing parts from reference TRBV11-2 and TRBJ2-3): EAGVAQSPRYKIIEKRQSVAFWCNPISGHATLYWYQQILGQGPKLLIQFQNNGVVDDSQLPKDRFSAERLKGVDSTLKIQPAKLEDSAVYLCASSSGLAGASTDTQYFGPGTRLTVL.

The rearrangement uses TRBV6-5 and TRBJ2-3; D perhaps matches TRBD2 (6 bases). Germline CDR1 MNHEY, CDR2 SVGAGI. Deletions cut 7 bases from V and 4 bases from J, with 18 bases between. The CDR3 length is 15 residues. The CDR3 protein is CASTRAGPGSDTQYF. In DNA form, the CDR3 reads TGTGCCAGCACCCGGGCGGGGCCGGGGTCAGATACGCAGTATTTT.

The genes are TRBV6-1 and TRBJ1-1; D uncertain. Germline assignment: CDR1 MNHNS and CDR2 SASEGT. V was clipped by 2 bases and J by 3 bases, with 4 bases between them. This CDR3 is 12 amino acids long. This chain's CDR3 is CASSELDTEAFF. The CDR3, as DNA: TGTGCCAGCAGTGAACTAGACACTGAAGCTTTCTTT.

The CDR3 reads CASTRGTLQYRSSNQPQHF. The CDR3 nucleotides read TGTGCCAGTACCCGGGGGACCCTGCAGTACAGGTCAAGCAATCAGCCCCAGCATTTT. The chain uses TRBV19 and TRBJ1-5; D might be TRBD1 (5 bases). V was clipped by 7 bases and J by 1 base, with 26 bases between them. Germline CDR1 is LNHDA and CDR2 is SQIVND (reference sequence). This CDR3 has 19 amino acids.

The rearrangement uses TRBV7-9 and TRBJ2-1, with 9 positions matching TRBD2. Unmatched junction bases numbered 9, after V lost 8 bases and J lost 4 bases. This CDR3 is built from 15 residues. Germline V gene data show CDR1 as SEHNR and CDR2 as FQNEAQ (reference sequence). The CDR3 DNA is TGTGCCAGCTATAGCGGGGGCTCTCGGTACAATGAGCAGTTCTTC. It specifies CASYSGGSRYNEQFF.

This chain connects TRBV11-2 to TRBJ2-1, with a weak D call TRBD1 (5 bases). V lost 5 bases, J lost 5 bases, and 10 bases lay in between. CDR3 length: 13 amino acids. Looked up from germline, CDR1 is SGHAT and CDR2 is FQNNGV. CDR3 in amino acids: CASSADRDNEQFF. In nucleotides, the CDR3 is TGTGCCAGCAGCGCTGACAGAGACAATGAGCAGTTCTTC.

The chain has TRBV7-6 and TRBJ1-3, with no clear D. Germline values: CDR1 SGHVS, CDR2 FNYEAQ. Trimming shortened V by 3 bases and J by 2 bases, and 11 bases separated the two germline ends. The CDR3 has 15 amino acids. CDR3 loop: CASSFGGMAGNTIYF. In DNA, the CDR3 is TGTGCCAGCAGCTTTGGAGGAATGGCTGGAAACACCATATATTTT.

This chain joins TRBV27 and TRBJ1-5; 7 bases are shared with TRBD1. This CDR3 has 14 residues. The trim removed 3 bases at V and 6 bases at J, leaving 5 bases unmatched. The germline V gene has CDR1 MNHEY and CDR2 SMNVEV (reference sequence). CDR3 nucleotides: TGTGCCAGCAGTTTTTCAGGGGGTGGTCAGCCCCAGCATTTT. Translation gives CASSFSGGGQPQHF.

The chain has TRBV30 and TRBJ1-2; 11 positions match TRBD1. Unmatched junction bases numbered 9, after V lost 3 bases and J lost 0 bases. CDR3 size: 17 residues. Per the germline V gene, CDR1 is GTSNPN and CDR2 is SVGIG (reference sequence). The CDR3, as DNA: TGTGCCTGGAGGCGTGGGGACAGGGGGACGGCTAACTATGGCTACACCTTC. This translates into CAWRRGDRGTANYGYTF.

The V and J genes are TRBV19 and TRBJ2-2, with 8 bases aligning to TRBD1. This CDR3 has 17 amino acids. Trimming removed 1 base from V and 7 bases from J; junction bases left unmatched: 11. CDR1 is LNHDA, CDR2 SQIVND, per germline (reference sequence). The CDR3 DNA is TGTGCCAGTAGTATAGTAGCTTGGACAGGGCTTGGCGGGGAGCTGTTTTTT. Encoded protein: CASSIVAWTGLGGELFF.

The chain employs TRBV5-1 and TRBJ1-2, with a weak D call TRBD1 (6 bases). The CDR3 is made up of 12 amino acids. The germline V gene encodes CDR1 SGHRS and CDR2 YFSETQ. The ends were cut back, 0 bases at V and 8 bases at J, with 8 bases in the middle. The CDR3 region has the DNA TGCGCCAGCAGCTTGGACAGGGCCGGCTACACCTTC. As protein: CASSLDRAGYTF.

The CDR3 DNA reads as TGTGCCAGCAGCTTTTCTACGACAGGGGCCTATGGCTACACCTTC. Protein product: CASSFSTTGAYGYTF. The chain employs TRBV11-2 and TRBJ1-2; 8 positions match TRBD1. The CDR3 consists of 15 residues. V was clipped by 3 bases and J by 4 bases; unmatched bases: 7. The germline CDR1 and CDR2 sequences are SGHAT and FQNNGV. Together with reference TRBV11-2 and TRBJ1-2, the CDR3 gives the full variable domain: EAGVAQSPRYKIIEKRQSVAFWCNPISGHATLYWYQQILGQGPKLLIQFQNNGVVDDSQLPKDRFSAERLKGVDSTLKIQPAKLEDSAVYLCASSFSTTGAYGYTFGSGTRLTVV.

This chain uses TRBV10-2 with TRBJ2-5; unclear D gene. The V end lost 3 bases, the J end lost 1 base, and 3 bases lay between the germline ends. This CDR3 comprises 12 residues. Germline V lookup: CDR1 WSHSY, CDR2 SAAADI. CDR3 protein: CASSDLQETQYF. As DNA, the CDR3 is TGCGCCAGCAGTGATCTCCAAGAGACCCAGTACTTC.

V is TRBV5-1 and J is TRBJ2-3; D call uncertain. The CDR3 covers 12 residues. Germline loops: CDR1 SGHRS, CDR2 YFSETQ. Between the trimmed V and J ends, which lost 10 bases and 4 bases, there was a span of 13 bases. The CDR3 DNA follows: TGCGCCGCTAGACTGGCTCCAGATACGCAGTATTTT. Residues: CAARLAPDTQYF.

V is TRBV5-1 and J is TRBJ2-1; D is unresolved. Trimming took off 3 bases at V and 6 bases at J, with 4 bases between the two ends. Germline V gene lookup returns CDR1 SGHRS and CDR2 YFSETQ. The CDR3 spans 11 residues. CDR3 loop: CASSYRNEQFF. DNA of the CDR3: TGCGCCAGCAGCTATCGCAATGAGCAGTTCTTC.

CDR3 DNA sequence: TGCAGCGTGGCGGGGAGCCCTGGGGCAACTAATGAAAAACTGTTTTTT. Its protein is CSVAGSPGATNEKLFF. The chain carries TRBV29-1 and TRBJ1-4; no firm D call. Germline V gene sequence: CDR1 SQVTM, CDR2 ANQGSEA. The germline V and J ends were trimmed by 6 bases and 0 bases, with 17 bases remaining between them. The CDR3 extends over 16 amino acids.

This clone was seen just once. The V call is TRBV9, the J call TRBJ1-3, with a weak D call TRBD1 (5 bases). This CDR3 has 13 residues. Trimming pared 2 bases from V and 8 bases from J, leaving 11 bases between. Germline V gives CDR1 SGDLS, CDR2 YYNGEE. The CDR3 region has the DNA TGTGCCAGCAGCGTTGGGGGAGGGGACACCATATATTTT. As protein: CASSVGGGDTIYF.

This rearrangement joins TRBV7-2 to TRBJ1-4; 10 nucleotides agree with TRBD1. Trimming cost V 6 bases and J 10 bases; bases outside gene matches: 8. Germline V gives CDR1 SGHTA, CDR2 FQGNSA. There are 14 residues in the CDR3. For the CDR3, the DNA is TGTGCCAGCAGTTTCGGGACAGGGGATCCAAAACTGTTTTTT. Its protein is CASSFGTGDPKLFF.

This chain connects TRBV30 to TRBJ1-2; 8 bases agree with TRBD1. The CDR3 has 14 residues. The V gene end was trimmed by 0 bases and the J gene end by 2 bases; junction bases not matched to a gene: 2. The germline gives CDR1 GTSNPN, CDR2 SVGIG (reference sequence). The CDR3 sequence: CAWSVSGGNYGYTF. In DNA, the CDR3 is TGTGCCTGGAGTGTTTCAGGGGGCAACTATGGCTACACCTTC.

The chain joins TRBV28 to TRBJ2-5, with D tentatively TRBD1 (7 bases). The CDR3 length is 15 residues. The V end was cut by 6 bases, the J end by 1 base, with 15 bases between. CDR1 MDHEN and CDR2 SYDVKM come from the germline V gene. In DNA, the CDR3 is TGTGCCAGCAGGGGTAGCGGACAGGCCCAAGAGACCCAGTACTTC. Amino acids: CASRGSGQAQETQYF.

This clone was recorded only once. J is TRBJ1-1 and V is TRBV2; D call uncertain. V lost 6 bases and J lost 0, with 8 bases in between. The V gene's germline CDR1 is SNHLY and CDR2 FYNNEI. The CDR3 extends over 13 amino acids. CDR3 DNA: TGTGCCAGCAGGGCCCGAATGAACACTGAAGCTTTCTTT. Residues: CASRARMNTEAFF.

This chain links TRBV3-1 (or the pseudogene TRBV3-2) with TRBJ1-2, with a possible D match to TRBD1 (5 bases). This CDR3 region has 15 residues. Germline lookup yields CDR1 LGHDT and CDR2 YNNKEL (reference sequence). The ends were cut back, 0 bases at V and 4 bases at J, with 12 bases in the middle. In DNA, the CDR3 is TGTGCCAGCAGCCAAGAACGGAGGGGTAGCTATGGCTACACCTTC. This gives the protein CASSQERRGSYGYTF.

This clone is a singleton in its sample. The CDR3 nucleotides are TGTGCCAGCAGTTTCGGGGGGGGAGGCACAGATACGCAGTATTTT. Translated: CASSFGGGGTDTQYF. This chain uses TRBV27 with TRBJ2-3, with TRBD2 identical over 8 bases. CDR1 and CDR2 from the germline V gene are MNHEY and SMNVEV (reference sequence). J was trimmed by 1 base and V by 3 bases; bases with no gene match: 3. The length of the CDR3 is 15 residues.

The chain uses TRBV12-5 and TRBJ2-5; D possibly corresponds to TRBD1 (6 bases). The CDR3 has 13 residues. V lost 7 bases to trimming and J lost 5 bases, with 14 bases between them. Germline loops: CDR1 LGHNT, CDR2 FRNRAP. The CDR3 nucleotides are TGTGCTAGTGCCCGCTCAGGGGAGGAGACCCAGTACTTC. Protein: CASARSGEETQYF. Together with reference TRBV12-5 and TRBJ2-5, the CDR3 gives the full variable domain: DARVTQTPRHKVTEMGQEVTMRCQPILGHNTVFWYRQTMMQGLELLAYFRNRAPLDDSGMPKDRFSAEMPDATLATLKIQPSEPRDSAVYFCASARSGEETQYFGPGTRLLVL.

CDR3 amino acids: CASSFFAYQETQYF. The CDR3 DNA is TGTGCCAGCAGCTTTTTCGCGTACCAAGAGACCCAGTACTTC. This chain uses TRBV7-8 with TRBJ2-5; D is unresolved. V gave up 3 bases and J gave up 0 bases, with 8 bases separating them. The CDR3 is made up of 14 amino acids. The germline V gene encodes CDR1 SGHVS and CDR2 FQNEAQ.

V gene TRBV13 combines with J gene TRBJ1-3; D not certain. V lost 5 bases, J lost 0 bases, and 14 bases lay in between. The CDR3 spans 16 residues. Germline V gives CDR1 PRHDT, CDR2 FYEKMQ (reference sequence). CDR3 nucleotides: TGTGCCAGCAGCCCACGGGTCGGGTACTCTGGAAACACCATATATTTT. Protein product: CASSPRVGYSGNTIYF. Supplemented by reference TRBV13 and TRBJ1-3, the full variable domain reads AAGVIQSPRHLIKEKRETATLKCYPIPRHDTVYWYQQGPGQDPQFLISFYEKMQSDKGSIPDRFSAQQFSDYHSELNMSSLELGDSALYFCASSPRVGYSGNTIYFGEGSWLTVV.

The chain links TRBV20-1 to TRBJ2-3; D not resolved. The V gene lost 5 bases and the J gene lost 3 bases, with 6 bases spanning the gap. Germline V gene sequence: CDR1 DFQATT, CDR2 SNEGSKA (reference sequence). This CDR3 is built from 11 residues. CDR3 protein: CSALLTDTQYF. CDR3 coding DNA: TGCAGTGCTCTATTGACAGATACGCAGTATTTT.

The genes are TRBV3-1 (or the pseudogene TRBV3-2) and TRBJ1-1; no clear D. The CDR3 has 14 amino acids. With 2 bases removed from V and 6 bases from J, the gap between germline ends came to 13 bases. Germline-derived CDR1 and CDR2 are LGHDT and YNNKEL (reference sequence). DNA of the CDR3: TGTGCCAGCAGCCAATTCTATGATCTCTCTGAAGCTTTCTTT. Its protein is CASSQFYDLSEAFF.

The J gene is TRBJ1-6, the V gene TRBV11-2; the match to TRBD1 covers 8 bases. J gave up 5 bases and V 4 bases, and 1 base lay outside the gene matches. Germline CDR1 is SGHAT and CDR2 is FQNNGV. CDR3 size: 14 residues. DNA for the CDR3: TGTGCCAGCAGCTCACAGGGGGATAATTCACCCCTCCACTTT. Its protein is CASSSQGDNSPLHF. Complete variable domain (other parts from reference TRBV11-2 and TRBJ1-6): EAGVAQSPRYKIIEKRQSVAFWCNPISGHATLYWYQQILGQGPKLLIQFQNNGVVDDSQLPKDRFSAERLKGVDSTLKIQPAKLEDSAVYLCASSSQGDNSPLHFGNGTRLTVT.

This sequence joins TRBV2 and TRBJ1-6, with D possibly matching TRBD1 (5 bases). The CDR3 sequence is 12 residues long. Germline V gene lookup returns CDR1 SNHLY and CDR2 FYNNEI. The V gene lost 6 bases and the J gene lost 7 bases, with 7 bases spanning the gap. The CDR3 spells CASSYRNSPLHF. DNA for the CDR3: TGTGCCAGCAGCTACAGGAATTCACCCCTCCACTTT. The full variable domain, its missing parts supplied by reference TRBV2 and TRBJ1-6, is EPEVTQTPSHQVTQMGQEVILRCVPISNHLYFYWYRQILGQKVEFLVSFYNNEISEKSEIFDDQFSVERPDGSNFTLKIRSTKLEDSAMYFCASSYRNSPLHFGNGTRLTVT.

The rearrangement joins TRBV27 to TRBJ1-5, with TRBD1 identical over 10 bases. This CDR3 has 15 amino acids. With 6 bases clipped from V and 8 bases from J, the junction kept 10 bases outside the gene matches. The V gene's germline CDR1 is MNHEY and CDR2 SMNVEV (reference sequence). The CDR3 spells CASRAGTGDFEPQHF. CDR3 DNA: TGTGCCAGCAGAGCCGGGACAGGGGATTTTGAGCCCCAGCATTTT.

V gene TRBV5-6 combines with J gene TRBJ2-5; the match to TRBD1 covers 8 bases. V lost 10 bases and J lost 0; bases outside the gene matches: 5. CDR3 length: 13 amino acids. Germline V gene sequence: CDR1 SGHDT, CDR2 YYEEEE. The CDR3 here is CARQGTYQETQYF. The CDR3 bases are TGTGCCCGACAGGGGACCTACCAAGAGACCCAGTACTTC.